This T cell receptor (beta chain) was captured in a study of resident and recirculating memory T cells in vitiligo. Turning to the study itself: Shave-biopsy epidermis from lesional and nonlesional skin was sequenced alongside PBMCs.

Germline-derived CDR1 and CDR2 are SEHNR and FQNEAQ (reference sequence). This CDR3 has 15 amino acids. V gave up 8 bases and J gave up 5 bases, with 20 bases separating them. Patients who had received treatment within the previous three months were excluded. Notes on this clone: Its cognate antigen is unknown.

Clones were read by immunoSEQ multiplex PCR, and TCRdb kept only the in-frame ones, dropping some. The table records fewer than 85,000 clones, around 92% of them present only once. Study-level points and caveats: Different lesions suggested infiltration by different T cell clones.

The sample comprised blood. The TCR was taken from a male donor with vitiligo. V and J are TRBV7-9 and TRBJ2-3; D might be TRBD2 (7 bases). CDR3 region: CASCPGEREEDTQYF. Here the CDR3 DNA reads TGTGCCAGCTGCCCAGGGGAACGGGAGGAAGATACGCAGTATTTT.